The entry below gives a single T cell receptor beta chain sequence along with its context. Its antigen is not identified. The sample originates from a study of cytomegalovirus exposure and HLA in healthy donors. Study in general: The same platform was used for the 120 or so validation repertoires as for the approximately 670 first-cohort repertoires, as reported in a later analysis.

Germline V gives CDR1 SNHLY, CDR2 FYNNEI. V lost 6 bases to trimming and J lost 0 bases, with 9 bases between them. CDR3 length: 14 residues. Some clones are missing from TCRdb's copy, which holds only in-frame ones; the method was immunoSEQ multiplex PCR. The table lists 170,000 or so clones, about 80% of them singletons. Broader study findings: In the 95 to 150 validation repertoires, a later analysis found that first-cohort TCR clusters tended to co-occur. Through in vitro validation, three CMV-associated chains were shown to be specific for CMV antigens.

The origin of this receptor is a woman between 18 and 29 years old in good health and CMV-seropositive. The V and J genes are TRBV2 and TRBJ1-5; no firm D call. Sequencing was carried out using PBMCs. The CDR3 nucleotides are TGTGCCAGCAGGTCGGTCTCTAGCAATCAGCCCCAGCATTTT. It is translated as CASRSVSSNQPQHF. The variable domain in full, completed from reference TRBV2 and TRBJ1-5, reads EPEVTQTPSHQVTQMGQEVILRCVPISNHLYFYWYRQILGQKVEFLVSFYNNEISEKSEIFDDQFSVERPDGSNFTLKIRSTKLEDSAMYFCASRSVSSNQPQHFGDGTRLSIL.